The source of this T cell receptor beta chain is a study of blood T cell repertoires in COVID-19. Study information: The United States, Italy and Spain supplied acute and convalescent COVID-19 samples.

Per the study methods: Estimates of nucleated cell counts were drawn from the amplification of reference gene primers. TCRdb's table, derived via immunoSEQ multiplex PCR, lists solely in-frame clones and lacks some. That table supplies the V and J calls and clone size; D and trimming were determined from the DNA. The sample holds about 240,000 clones, approximately 86% seen once. Germline trimming cut 10 bases from V and 3 bases from J; bases unmatched to any gene: 11. CDR3 length: 14 residues. From germline, CDR1 is WSHSY and CDR2 SAAADI. Sequencing input: PBMCs or T cells enriched from blood (not recorded which). The J gene is TRBJ2-7, the V gene TRBV10-2; 8 bases are shared with TRBD2. The receptor comes from a woman aged 35 to 49 with acute COVID-19. CDR3 amino acids: CATSSVAGFYEQYF. CDR3 nucleotide sequence: TGCGCCACCTCTTCGGTAGCGGGGTTCTACGAGCAGTACTTC.